The source of this T cell receptor beta chain is a study of blood T cell repertoires in COVID-19. Study-level information: The United States, Italy and Spain were the sources of the acute and convalescent COVID-19 samples. T cells, B-cell-depleted T cells, or PBMCs supplied cDNA or gDNA.

In the study's own analysis: Researchers report that nucleated cell counts were estimated from reference gene primer amplification. Produced via immunoSEQ multiplex PCR; TCRdb's table is partial and in-frame only. Clonal size and the V and J genes are those of that table, whereas D and trimming came from the DNA. Among just under 80,000 clones listed, approximately 84% were seen once. Germline V CDR1 and CDR2: LGHDT, YNNKEL (reference sequence). The J segment lost 1 base and the V segment lost 4 bases, leaving 3 bases of the junction unmatched. The CDR3 extends over 15 amino acids. V usage is TRBV3-1 (or the pseudogene TRBV3-2) and J usage is TRBJ1-4, with 7 bases identical to TRBD1. Material for sequencing was peripheral blood. The clonotype was recovered from a human donor in a cohort sampled during active COVID-19. The CDR3 protein is CASSPNRGTNEKLFF. CDR3 DNA: TGTGCCAGCAGCCCTAACAGGGGAACTAATGAAAAACTGTTTTTT.